A single sample is the source of the 12 T cell receptor beta chains below, sequenced in a study of T-cell reconstitution after alpha-beta-depleted transplantation in children. The study's findings and limits: T-cell numbers and diversity, one year after transplant, stemmed largely from T cells that were newly produced.

Preparation of the TCRbeta library used unique molecular identifiers. A single record per CDR3 protein comes from TCRdb applying MiXCR to the PCR reads. The table records about 300,000 distinct CDR3 sequences, roughly 8.2% of them present only once. These receptors are not linked to any known antigen. The sample in question was peripheral blood, obtained 360 days after TCRalphabeta/CD19-depleted stem cell transplant. These TCRs come from a female patient younger than 10 who had a stem cell transplant for Fanconi anemia, so the T cells may come from the graft donor.

The V call is TRBV5-1, the J call TRBJ1-1; D uncertain. Deletions cut 0 bases from V and 7 bases from J, with 13 bases between. This CDR3 has 14 residues. Germline CDR1 and CDR2: SGHRS and YFSETQ. The CDR3 region is CASSLVASQSEAFF. The CDR3 nucleotides are TGCGCCAGCAGCTTGGTGGCTTCCCAGAGTGAAGCTTTCTTT.

In this sample, this clonotype turned up many times. The rearrangement joins TRBV6-5 to TRBJ2-3, with unresolved D. Germline CDR1 MNHEY, CDR2 SVGAGI. The V and J ends lost 0 bases and 0 bases respectively, with 4 bases between them. The CDR3 runs 14 residues. This CDR3 reads CASSYSPSTDTQYF. The CDR3, as DNA: TGTGCCAGCAGTTACTCGCCGAGCACAGATACGCAGTATTTT.

This clonotype appeared a single time. The CDR3 reads CASSLARDSNSPLHF. The CDR3 DNA follows: TGTGCCAGCAGCCTGGCGAGAGACTCGAATTCACCCCTCCACTTT. The V and J genes are TRBV3-1 and TRBJ1-6; D unresolved. The CDR3 length is 15 residues. Trimming stripped 4 bases from V and 7 bases from J, with 14 bases between. CDR1 and CDR2 from the germline V gene are LGHDT and YNNKEL (reference sequence).

This clonotype was seen more than once but under ten times. The V and J genes are TRBV11-2 and TRBJ2-2; D possibly corresponds to TRBD2 (6 bases). CDR1 is SGHAT, CDR2 FQNNGV, per germline. Trimming pared 6 bases from V and 4 bases from J, leaving 9 bases between. The CDR3 runs to 13 residues. CDR3 DNA: TGTGCCAGCAGACGGGGGTTCACCGGGGAGCTGTTTTTT. The encoded protein is CASRRGFTGELFF.

The table lists this clonotype with a few counts. The genes are TRBV5-1 and TRBJ1-1, with TRBD1 as a possible D gene (6 bases). CDR3 length: 13 residues. Germline assignment: CDR1 SGHRS and CDR2 YFSETQ. V lost 5 bases to trimming and J lost 11 bases, with 19 bases between them. CDR3 amino acids: CASRQGDLPGAFF. The CDR3 region has the DNA TGCGCCAGCAGACAGGGCGACCTCCCGGGGGCTTTCTTT.

The table lists this clonotype with many counts. This chain connects TRBV28 to TRBJ2-7, with unresolved D. V lost 5 bases, J lost 3 bases, and 5 bases lay in between. The CDR3 consists of 11 residues. The germline V gene encodes CDR1 MDHEN and CDR2 SYDVKM. The CDR3 DNA reads TGTGCCAGCAGTCCCTACTACGAGCAGTACTTC. This gives the protein CASSPYYEQYF.

In its sample, this clonotype was seen a few times. A read error may account for a junction end that differs from germline. V is TRBV20-1 and J is TRBJ2-2; D unresolved. This CDR3 region has 17 residues. CDR1 and CDR2 (germline): DFQATT, SNEGSKA (reference sequence). CDR3 sequence reads: CCARFPLGKSNTGELFF. The CDR3 bases are TGCTGTGCTAGATTTCCCCTCGGCAAATCGAACACCGGGGAGCTGTTTTTT.

This clonotype was counted ten times or more. This chain links TRBV20-1 with TRBJ2-1; 11 nucleotides align to TRBD2. Germline CDR1 DFQATT, CDR2 SNEGSKA (reference sequence). The CDR3 runs to 16 residues. The ends lost 3 bases at V and 7 bases at J; junction bases unmatched: 11. The CDR3: CSARVTSGRGFNEQFF. The CDR3 DNA follows: TGCAGTGCTAGGGTAACTAGCGGGAGAGGGTTTAATGAGCAGTTCTTC.

This clonotype was counted a few times. This chain joins TRBV27 and TRBJ2-1, with 10 nucleotides matching TRBD2. After removal of 3 bases from V and 1 base from J, the junction contained 9 bases not matched to a gene. The CDR3 runs 18 residues. Germline V gene sequence: CDR1 MNHEY, CDR2 SMNVEV (reference sequence). This CDR3 is CASSFGLAGESSYNEQFF. As DNA, the CDR3 is TGTGCCAGCAGTTTCGGGCTAGCGGGGGAGAGTTCCTACAATGAGCAGTTCTTC.

The gene calls are TRBV5-1 and TRBJ2-2; TRBD2 matches at 9 bases. The V gene's germline CDR1 is SGHRS and CDR2 YFSETQ. The CDR3 is 18 amino acids. V shed 4 bases, J shed 3 bases, and the junction held 13 bases outside the gene matches. CDR3 protein: CASSGSLGLAPDTGELFF. For the CDR3, the DNA is TGCGCCAGCAGCGGAAGCCTGGGACTAGCCCCCGACACCGGGGAGCTGTTTTTT.

The chain employs TRBV6-2 or TRBV6-3 and TRBJ1-5; TRBD1 agrees at 8 bases. CDR1 MNHEY and CDR2 SVGEGT come from the germline V gene. The V and J ends lost 5 bases and 1 base, in that order; junction bases with no gene match: 7. The CDR3 spans 16 residues. CDR3 nucleotide sequence: TGTGCCAGCAGTGTCCACGGGGACAGGAGCAATCAGCCCCAGCATTTT. Amino acids: CASSVHGDRSNQPQHF.

This clonotype was seen at least ten times. The chain has TRBV28 and TRBJ1-1, with D perhaps matching TRBD1 (6 bases). The CDR3 runs 13 residues. V lost 3 bases to trimming and J lost 4 bases, with 9 bases between them. Germline values: CDR1 MDHEN, CDR2 SYDVKM. Here the CDR3 reads CASSFPQGTEAFF. In DNA, the CDR3 is TGTGCCAGCAGTTTCCCACAGGGCACTGAAGCTTTCTTT.